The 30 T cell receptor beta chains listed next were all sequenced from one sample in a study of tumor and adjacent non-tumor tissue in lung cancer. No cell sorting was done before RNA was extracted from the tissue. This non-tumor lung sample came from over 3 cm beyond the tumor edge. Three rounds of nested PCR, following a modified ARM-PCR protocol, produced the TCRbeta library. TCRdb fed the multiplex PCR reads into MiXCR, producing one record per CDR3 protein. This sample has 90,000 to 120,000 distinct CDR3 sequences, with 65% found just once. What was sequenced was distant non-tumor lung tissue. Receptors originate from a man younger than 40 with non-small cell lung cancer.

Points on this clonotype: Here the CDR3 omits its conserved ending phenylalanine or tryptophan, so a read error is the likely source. The DNA of the CDR3 is TGTGCCAGCAGCTCACTTTTTTGTCAATACATGAACACTGAAGCTTTCCTT. This sequence encodes CASSSLFCQYMNTEAFL. This sequence joins TRBV6-5 and TRBJ1-1; the D is unclear. The CDR3 has 17 residues. V was cut by 6 bases and J by 0 bases, with 20 bases left in between. Germline V CDR1 and CDR2: MNHEY, SVGAGI.

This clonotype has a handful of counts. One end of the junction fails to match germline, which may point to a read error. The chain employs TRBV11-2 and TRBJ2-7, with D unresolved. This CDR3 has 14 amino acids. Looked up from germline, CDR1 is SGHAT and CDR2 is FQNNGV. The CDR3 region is CTSNQRGLWVGQYF. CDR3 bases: TGTACCAGCAACCAGCGTGGGCTCTGGGTTGGACAGTACTTC.

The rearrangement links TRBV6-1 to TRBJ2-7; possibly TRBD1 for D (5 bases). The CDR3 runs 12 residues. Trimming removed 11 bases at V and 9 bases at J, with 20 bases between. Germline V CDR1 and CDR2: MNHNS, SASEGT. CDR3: CASKADRPGQYF. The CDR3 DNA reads TGTGCCTCTAAGGCTGACAGACCCGGGCAGTACTTC.

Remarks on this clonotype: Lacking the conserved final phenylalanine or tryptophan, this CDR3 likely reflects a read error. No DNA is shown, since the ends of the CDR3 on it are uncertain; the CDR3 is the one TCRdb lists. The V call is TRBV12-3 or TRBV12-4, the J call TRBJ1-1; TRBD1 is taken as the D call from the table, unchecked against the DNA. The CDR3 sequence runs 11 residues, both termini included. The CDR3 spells CASVTQGAAFS.

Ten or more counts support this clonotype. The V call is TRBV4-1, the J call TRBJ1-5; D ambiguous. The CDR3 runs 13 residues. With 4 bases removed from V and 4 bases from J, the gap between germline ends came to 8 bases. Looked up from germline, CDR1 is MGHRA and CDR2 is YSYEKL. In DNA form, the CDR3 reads TGCGCCAGCAGCCGTCCGGGGAATCAGCCCCAGCATTTT. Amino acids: CASSRPGNQPQHF.

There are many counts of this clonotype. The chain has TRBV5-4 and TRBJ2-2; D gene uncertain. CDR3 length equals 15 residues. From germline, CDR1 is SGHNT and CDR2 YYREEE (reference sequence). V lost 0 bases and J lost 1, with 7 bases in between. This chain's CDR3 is CASSLVGKNTGELFF. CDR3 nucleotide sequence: TGTGCCAGCAGCTTGGTGGGGAAGAACACCGGGGAGCTGTTTTTT.

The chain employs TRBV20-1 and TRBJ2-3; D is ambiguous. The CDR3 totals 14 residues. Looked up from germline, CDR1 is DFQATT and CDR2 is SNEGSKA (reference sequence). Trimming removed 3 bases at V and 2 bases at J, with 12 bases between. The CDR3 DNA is TGCAGTGCTAGCTCGAGTTACCACACAGATACGCAGTATTTT. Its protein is CSASSSYHTDTQYF.

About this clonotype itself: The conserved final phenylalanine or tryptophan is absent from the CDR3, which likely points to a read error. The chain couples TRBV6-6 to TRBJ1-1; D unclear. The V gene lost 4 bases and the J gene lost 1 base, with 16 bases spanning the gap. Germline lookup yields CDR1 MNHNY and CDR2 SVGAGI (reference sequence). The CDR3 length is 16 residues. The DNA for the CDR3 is TGTGCCAGCAGTTCCCGGAGGGAGAGAGGGAACACTGAAGCTTTCTCT. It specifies CASSSRRERGNTEAFS.

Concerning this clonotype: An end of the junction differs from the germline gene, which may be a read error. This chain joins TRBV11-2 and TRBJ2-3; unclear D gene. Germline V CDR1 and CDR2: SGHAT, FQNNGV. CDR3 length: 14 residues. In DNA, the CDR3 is TGTGCCAGCAACTTAGACCCTGCCACAGATACGCAGTTTTTT. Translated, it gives CASNLDPATDTQFF. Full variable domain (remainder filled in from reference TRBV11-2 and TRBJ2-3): EAGVAQSPRYKIIEKRQSVAFWCNPISGHATLYWYQQILGQGPKLLIQFQNNGVVDDSQLPKDRFSAERLKGVDSTLKIQPAKLEDSAVYLCASNLDPATDTQFFGPGTRLTVL.

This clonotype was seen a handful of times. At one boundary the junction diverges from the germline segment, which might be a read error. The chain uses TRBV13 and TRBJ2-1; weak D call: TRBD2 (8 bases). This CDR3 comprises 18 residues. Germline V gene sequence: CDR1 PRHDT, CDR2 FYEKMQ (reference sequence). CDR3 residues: CASSSTGTSGTAYNEQSF. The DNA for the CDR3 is TGTGCCAGCAGCTCAACAGGGACTAGTGGGACAGCCTACAATGAGCAGTCCTTC.

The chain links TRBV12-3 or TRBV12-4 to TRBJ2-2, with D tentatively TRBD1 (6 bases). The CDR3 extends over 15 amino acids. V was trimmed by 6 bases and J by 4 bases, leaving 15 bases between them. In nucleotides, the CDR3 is TGTGCCAGCAGACCTGGGACAAGGGGCACCGGGGAGCTGTTTTTT. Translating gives CASRPGTRGTGELFF.

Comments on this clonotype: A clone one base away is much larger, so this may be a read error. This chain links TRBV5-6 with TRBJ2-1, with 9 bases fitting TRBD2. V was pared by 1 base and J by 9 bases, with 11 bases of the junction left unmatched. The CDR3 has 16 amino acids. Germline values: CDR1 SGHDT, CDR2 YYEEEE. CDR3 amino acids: CASSLSVRGGSAEQFF. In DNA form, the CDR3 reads TGTGCCAGCAGCTTGTCGGTGCGGGGGGGGTCCGCTGAGCAGTTCTTC.

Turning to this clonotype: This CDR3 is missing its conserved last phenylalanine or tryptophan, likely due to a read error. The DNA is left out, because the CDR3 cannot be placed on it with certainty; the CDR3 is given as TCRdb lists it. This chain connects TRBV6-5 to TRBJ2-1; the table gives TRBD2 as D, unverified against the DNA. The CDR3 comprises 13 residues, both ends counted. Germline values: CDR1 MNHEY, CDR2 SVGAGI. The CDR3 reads CASWLSGSNEHFL.

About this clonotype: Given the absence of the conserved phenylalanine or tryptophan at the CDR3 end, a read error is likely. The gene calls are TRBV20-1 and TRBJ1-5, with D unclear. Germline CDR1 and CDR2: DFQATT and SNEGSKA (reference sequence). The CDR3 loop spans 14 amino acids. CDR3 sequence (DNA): TGCAGTGCTAGAGTGTCTGGGCGTAATCAGTCCCAGCATTAT. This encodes CSARVSGRNQSQHY.

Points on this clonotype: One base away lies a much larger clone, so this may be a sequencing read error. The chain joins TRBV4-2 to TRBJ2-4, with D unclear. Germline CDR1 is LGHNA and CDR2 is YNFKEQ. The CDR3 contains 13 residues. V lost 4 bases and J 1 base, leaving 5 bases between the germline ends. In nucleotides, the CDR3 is TGTGCCAGCAGCCGACATGCCAAAAACATTCAGTACTTC. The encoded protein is CASSRHAKNIQYF.

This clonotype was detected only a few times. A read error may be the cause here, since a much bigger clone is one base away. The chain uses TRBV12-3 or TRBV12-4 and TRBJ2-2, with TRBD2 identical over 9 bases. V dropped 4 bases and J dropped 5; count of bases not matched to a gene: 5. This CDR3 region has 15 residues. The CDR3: CASSSLGLATGELFF. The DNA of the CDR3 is TGTGCCAGCAGTTCACTGGGACTAGCAACCGGGGAGCTGTTTTTT.

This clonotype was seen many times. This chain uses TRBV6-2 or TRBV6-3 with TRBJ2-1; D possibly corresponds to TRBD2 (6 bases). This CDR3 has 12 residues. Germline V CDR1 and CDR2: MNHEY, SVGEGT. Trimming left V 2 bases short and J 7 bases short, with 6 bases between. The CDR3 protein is CASSYAGNEQFF. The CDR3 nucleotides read TGTGCCAGCAGTTACGCGGGAAATGAGCAGTTCTTC.

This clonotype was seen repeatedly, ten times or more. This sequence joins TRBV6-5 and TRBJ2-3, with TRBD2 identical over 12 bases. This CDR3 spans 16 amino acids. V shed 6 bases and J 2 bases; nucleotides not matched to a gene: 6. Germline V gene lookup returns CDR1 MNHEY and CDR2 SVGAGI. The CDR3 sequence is CASSIGLAGSTDTQYF. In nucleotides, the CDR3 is TGTGCCAGCAGCATAGGACTAGCGGGGTCCACAGATACGCAGTATTTT.

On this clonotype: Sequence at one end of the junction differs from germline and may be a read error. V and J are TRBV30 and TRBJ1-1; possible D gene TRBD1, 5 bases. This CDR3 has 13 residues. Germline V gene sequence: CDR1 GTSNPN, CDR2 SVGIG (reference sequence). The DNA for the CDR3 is TGTGCCTGGAGTCGACAGAGAAACACTGAAGCTTCCTTT. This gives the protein CAWSRQRNTEASF.

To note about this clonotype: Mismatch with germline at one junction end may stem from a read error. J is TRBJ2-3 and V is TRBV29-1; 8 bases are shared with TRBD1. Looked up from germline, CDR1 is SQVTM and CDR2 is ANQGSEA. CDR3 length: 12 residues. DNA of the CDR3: TGCAGCGCTGTAGAGGGGACAGGTACGCAGTATTTT. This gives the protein CSAVEGTGTQYF.

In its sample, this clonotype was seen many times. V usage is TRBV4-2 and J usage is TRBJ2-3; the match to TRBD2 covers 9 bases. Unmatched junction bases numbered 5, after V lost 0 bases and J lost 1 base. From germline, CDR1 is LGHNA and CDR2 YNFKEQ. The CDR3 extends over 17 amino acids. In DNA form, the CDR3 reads TGTGCCAGCAGCCAAGAGCTAGCGGGGATGCGCACAGATACGCAGTATTTT. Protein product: CASSQELAGMRTDTQYF.

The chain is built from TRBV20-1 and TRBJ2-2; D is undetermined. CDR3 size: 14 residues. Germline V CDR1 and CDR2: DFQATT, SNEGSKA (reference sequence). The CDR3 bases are TGCAATGTTAGCTCTTATTACGACACCGGGGAGCTGTTTTTT. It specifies CNVSSYYDTGELFF.

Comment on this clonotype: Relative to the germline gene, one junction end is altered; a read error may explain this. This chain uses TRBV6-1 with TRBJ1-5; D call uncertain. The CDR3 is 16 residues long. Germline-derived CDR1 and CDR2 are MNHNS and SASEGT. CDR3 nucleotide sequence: TGTGCCAGCAGTGGAGCAACCCAGCCGAGTAATCAGCCCCAGCACTTT. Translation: CASSGATQPSNQPQHF.

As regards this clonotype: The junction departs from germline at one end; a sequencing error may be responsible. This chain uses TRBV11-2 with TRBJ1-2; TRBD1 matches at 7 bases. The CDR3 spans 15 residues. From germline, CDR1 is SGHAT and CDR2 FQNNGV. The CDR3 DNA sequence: TGTGCCAGCAGCTCCTCCGACAGGGCAGTACATGACTACACATTC. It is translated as CASSSSDRAVHDYTF.

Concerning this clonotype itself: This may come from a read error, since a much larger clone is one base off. CDR3 in amino acids: CASGLVPQVDQQYF. Here the CDR3 DNA reads TGTGCTAGTGGTTTGGTCCCACAGGTGGACCAGCAGTACTTC. The chain employs TRBV12-5 and TRBJ2-7; possibly TRBD1 for D (5 bases). Trimming cost V 0 bases and J 8 bases, with 14 bases left between them. Germline V lookup: CDR1 LGHNT, CDR2 FRNRAP. The CDR3 loop spans 14 amino acids.

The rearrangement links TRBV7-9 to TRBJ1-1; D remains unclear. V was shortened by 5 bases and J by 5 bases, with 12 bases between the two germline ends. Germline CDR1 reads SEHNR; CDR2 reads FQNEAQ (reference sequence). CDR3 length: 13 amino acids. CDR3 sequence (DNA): TGTGCCAGCAGCCCTGAGGAAAGTACTGAAGCTTTCTTT. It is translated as CASSPEESTEAFF.

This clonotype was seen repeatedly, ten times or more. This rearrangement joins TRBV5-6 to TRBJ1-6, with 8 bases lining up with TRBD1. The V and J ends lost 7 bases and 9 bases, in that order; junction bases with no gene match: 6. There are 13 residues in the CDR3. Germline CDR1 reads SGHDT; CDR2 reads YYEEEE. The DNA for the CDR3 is TGTGCCAGCTTCCGACAGGGGACTTCACCCCTCCACTTT. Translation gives CASFRQGTSPLHF. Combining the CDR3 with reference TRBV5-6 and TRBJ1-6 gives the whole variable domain DAGVTQSPTHLIKTRGQQVTLRCSPKSGHDTVSWYQQALGQGPQFIFQYYEEEERQRGNFPDRFSGHQFPNYSSELNVNALLLGDSALYLCASFRQGTSPLHFGNGTRLTVT.

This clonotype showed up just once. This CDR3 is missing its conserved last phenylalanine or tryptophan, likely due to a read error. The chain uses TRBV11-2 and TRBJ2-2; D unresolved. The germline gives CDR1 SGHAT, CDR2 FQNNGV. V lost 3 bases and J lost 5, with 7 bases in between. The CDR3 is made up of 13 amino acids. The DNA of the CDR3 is TGTGCCAGCAGCTTTAAGAGAACCGGGGAGCTGTTTTCT. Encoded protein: CASSFKRTGELFS.

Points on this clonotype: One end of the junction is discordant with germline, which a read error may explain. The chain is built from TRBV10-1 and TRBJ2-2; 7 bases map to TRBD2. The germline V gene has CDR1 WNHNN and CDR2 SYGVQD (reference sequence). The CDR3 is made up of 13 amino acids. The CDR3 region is CASSPVVSGEPFF. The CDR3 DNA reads TGCGCCAGCAGCCCCGTCGTGAGCGGGGAGCCGTTTTTT.

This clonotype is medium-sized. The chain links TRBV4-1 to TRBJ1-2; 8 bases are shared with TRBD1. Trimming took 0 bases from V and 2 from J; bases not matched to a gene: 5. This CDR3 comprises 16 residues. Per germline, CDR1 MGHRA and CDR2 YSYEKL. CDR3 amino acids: CASSQDRYRGNYGYTF. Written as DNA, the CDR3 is TGCGCCAGCAGCCAAGATAGGTACAGGGGGAACTATGGCTACACCTTC.